Listed below are T cell receptor beta chains from one sample, sequenced in a study of T cells in Graves' hyperthyroidism and ophthalmopathy. One entry per CDR3 protein, called by TCRdb with MiXCR from the multiplex PCR reads. This sample yields roughly 700,000 distinct CDR3 sequences, of which roughly 17% are seen a single time; around a sixth belongs to the top ten. The sequenced material came from blood. These receptors came from a man in his forties or fifties with Graves' hyperthyroidism. Each CDR3 is given with its conserved first and last residue. D genes are given only for firm matches. The size entry is marked missing in some rows and otherwise reads once, few, many or a size class.

d_gene	abundance	j_gene	v_gene	CDR3aa	CDR3nt
NA	many	TRBJ1-1	TRBV12-3/TRBV12-4	CASKPPAGGFTNTEAFF	TGTGCCAGCAAACCCCCCGCCGGAGGATTTACGAACACTGAAGCTTTCTTT
TRBD2	few	TRBJ2-1	TRBV15	CATSREGLAGGEQFF	TGTGCCACCAGCAGAGAGGGACTAGCGGGGGGTGAGCAGTTCTTC
TRBD2	many	TRBJ2-7	TRBV11-1	CASSLIAGITYEQYF	TGTGCCAGCAGTTTGATAGCGGGAATTACCTACGAGCAGTACTTC
NA	few	TRBJ1-1	TRBV7-9	CASSFVGGGGTEAFF	TGTGCCAGCAGCTTCGTCGGGGGAGGAGGAACTGAAGCTTTCTTT
TRBD2	many	TRBJ2-1	TRBV7-9	CASSLGTSGRGDNEQFF	TGTGCCAGCAGCTTAGGGACTAGCGGGAGGGGGGACAATGAGCAGTTCTTC
NA	many	TRBJ2-5	TRBV3-1	CASSQMDGQETQYF	TGTGCCAGCAGCCAAATGGACGGACAAGAGACCCAGTACTTC
TRBD1	many	TRBJ1-5	TRBV6-1	CASRPGQGNQPQHF	TGTGCCAGCAGACCGGGACAGGGCAATCAGCCCCAGCATTTT
TRBD1	many	TRBJ2-5	TRBV28	CASSLTGGAETQYF	TGTGCCAGCAGTTTAACAGGGGGCGCGGAGACCCAGTACTTC
NA	many	TRBJ2-3	TRBV27	CASNLGTHPTDTQYF	TGTGCCAGCAACCTAGGGACTCACCCCACAGATACGCAGTATTTT
TRBD2	few	TRBJ2-7	TRBV20-1	CSVGSGGSYEQYF	TGCAGTGTTGGTAGCGGGGGGTCCTACGAGCAGTACTTC
TRBD1	few	TRBJ1-2	TRBV7-9	CASSGQDTSLYGYTF	TGTGCCAGCAGCGGACAGGACACGTCCCTCTATGGCTACACCTTC
TRBD2	few	TRBJ2-5	TRBV4-1	CASSRAWAGGQETQYF	TGCGCCAGCAGCCGGGCTTGGGCGGGAGGTCAAGAGACCCAGTACTTC
TRBD1	few	TRBJ2-5	TRBV7-8	CASSLEDRVQETQYF	TGTGCCAGCAGCTTAGAGGACAGGGTACAAGAGACCCAGTACTTC
NA	many	TRBJ2-1	TRBV15	CATSRDGGRGSYNEQFF	TGTGCCACCAGCAGAGATGGGGGGCGCGGGTCCTACAATGAGCAGTTCTTC
NA	NA	TRBJ1-5	TRBV25-1	CASSEFLSNQPQHF	TGTGCCAGCAGTGAATTCCTTAGCAATCAGCCCCAGCATTTT
NA	few	TRBJ1-2	TRBV19	CASSMFDGYTF	TGTGCCAGTAGTATGTTTGATGGCTACACCTTC
NA	NA	TRBJ1-4	TRBV5-1	CTSSSLDIRGPQRIEKLFF	TGCACCAGCAGCTCCCTAGATATCCGGGGACCTCAACGGATTGAAAAACTGTTTTTT
NA	many	TRBJ1-5	TRBV30	CAWSIALFGNQPQHF	TGTGCCTGGAGTATTGCGTTGTTTGGCAATCAGCCCCAGCATTTT
NA	few	TRBJ1-4	TRBV10-3	CAISESGPTNEKLFF	TGTGCCATCAGTGAGTCTGGGCCGACAAATGAAAAACTGTTTTTT
NA	many	TRBJ1-5	TRBV20-1	CSASLENQPQHF	TGCAGTGCTAGCTTGGAGAATCAGCCCCAGCATTTT
TRBD1	many	TRBJ1-3	TRBV6-1	CASSQMGQGSGNTIYF	TGTGCCAGCAGTCAGATGGGACAGGGGTCTGGAAACACCATATATTTT
NA	many	TRBJ1-2	TRBV5-1	CASSLRGLELYGYTF	TGCGCCAGCAGCTTGAGGGGACTCGAGCTATATGGCTACACCTTC
NA	many	TRBJ2-7	TRBV11-2	CASSPMLQDYEQYF	TGTGCCAGCAGCCCGATGTTACAGGACTACGAGCAGTACTTC
TRBD1	many	TRBJ1-5	TRBV19	CASIRTGTGGQPQHF	TGTGCCAGTATCCGAACCGGGACAGGGGGCCAGCCCCAGCATTTT
NA	many	TRBJ2-7	TRBV24-1	CATNPGVRGNSYEQYF	TGTGCCACCAACCCGGGAGTCCGGGGCAATTCCTACGAGCAGTACTTC
NA	NA	TRBJ2-3	TRBV7-2	CASSRRPAARGGISTDTQYF	TGTGCCAGCAGCAGGCGACCAGCGGCACGGGGAGGAATCAGCACAGATACGCAGTATTTT
NA	many	TRBJ1-4	TRBV2	CASSDRGANNEKLFF	TGTGCCAGCAGTGATAGAGGGGCGAACAATGAAAAACTGTTTTTT
NA	NA	TRBJ1-1	TRBV28	CASTLSRVNTEAFF	TGTGCCAGCACACTTTCAAGGGTTAACACTGAAGCTTTCTTT
NA	many	TRBJ1-4	TRBV24-1	CATSPGGMRLSNEKLFF	TGTGCCACCAGTCCGGGAGGGATGAGGTTGTCTAATGAAAAACTGTTTTTT
NA	NA	TRBJ1-4	TRBV15	CATSRTIETGLGEKLFF	TGTGCCACCAGCAGAACTATAGAGACAGGATTGGGTGAAAAACTGTTTTTT
TRBD1	many	TRBJ2-1	TRBV27	CASSTLTGDSYNEQFF	TGTGCCAGCAGTACCCTCACAGGGGACTCCTACAATGAGCAGTTCTTC
TRBD1	few	TRBJ2-7	TRBV14	CASSPTGAHEQYF	TGTGCCAGCAGCCCGACAGGGGCCCACGAGCAGTACTTC
TRBD1	many	TRBJ2-3	TRBV20-1	CSARGQYDTDTQYF	TGCAGTGCTAGGGGACAGTACGACACAGATACGCAGTATTTT
TRBD1	NA	TRBJ1-6	TRBV2	CASSGTGSALHF	TGTGCCAGCAGTGGGACAGGGTCGGCCCTCCACTTT
TRBD2	NA	TRBJ2-1	TRBV28	CASTRWFSGRANEQFF	TGTGCCAGCACCCGATGGTTTAGCGGGAGAGCAAATGAGCAGTTCTTC
NA	NA	TRBJ2-7	TRBV25-1	CATQGPKGQYF	TGTGCCACCCAAGGCCCCAAGGGGCAGTACTTC
NA	many	TRBJ1-2	TRBV19	CASRLTGGSRDTF	TGTGCCAGTAGGCTGACAGGTGGGAGCCGCGACACCTTC
NA	few	TRBJ2-7	TRBV20-1	CSASVADRNEQYF	TGCAGTGCCTCCGTAGCGGACAGGAACGAGCAGTACTTC
NA	many	TRBJ2-3	TRBV24-1	CATSDLLPDSRATDTQYF	TGTGCCACCAGTGATTTGCTCCCGGACAGTAGAGCGACAGATACGCAGTATTTT
NA	NA	TRBJ2-7	TRBV2	CASSQGQATYEQYF	TGCGCCAGCAGCCAAGGGCAGGCCACCTACGAGCAGTACTTC
NA	NA	TRBJ2-5	TRBV5-1	CASSLIPDQETQYF	TGCGCCAGCAGCTTAATCCCCGACCAAGAGACCCAGTACTTC
NA	few	TRBJ2-7	TRBV11-2	CASSINTRTDASQQYF	TGTGCCAGCAGCATAAACACCCGGACAGATGCCTCACAGCAGTACTTC
NA	many	TRBJ2-1	TRBV7-8	CASSLVSGFYNEQFF	TGTGCCAGCAGCTTAGTTAGCGGTTTCTACAATGAGCAGTTCTTC
TRBD2	few	TRBJ2-7	TRBV10-2	CASRIRTSWSSYEQYF	TGCGCCAGCAGGATAAGGACTAGCTGGAGCTCCTACGAGCAGTACTTC
NA	many	TRBJ2-5	TRBV27	CASSWTARETQYF	TGTGCCAGCAGTTGGACAGCCCGGGAGACCCAGTACTTC
NA	many	TRBJ2-7	TRBV2	CASSEQASVAYEQYF	TGTGCCAGCAGTGAACAGGCTAGCGTTGCCTACGAGCAGTACTTC